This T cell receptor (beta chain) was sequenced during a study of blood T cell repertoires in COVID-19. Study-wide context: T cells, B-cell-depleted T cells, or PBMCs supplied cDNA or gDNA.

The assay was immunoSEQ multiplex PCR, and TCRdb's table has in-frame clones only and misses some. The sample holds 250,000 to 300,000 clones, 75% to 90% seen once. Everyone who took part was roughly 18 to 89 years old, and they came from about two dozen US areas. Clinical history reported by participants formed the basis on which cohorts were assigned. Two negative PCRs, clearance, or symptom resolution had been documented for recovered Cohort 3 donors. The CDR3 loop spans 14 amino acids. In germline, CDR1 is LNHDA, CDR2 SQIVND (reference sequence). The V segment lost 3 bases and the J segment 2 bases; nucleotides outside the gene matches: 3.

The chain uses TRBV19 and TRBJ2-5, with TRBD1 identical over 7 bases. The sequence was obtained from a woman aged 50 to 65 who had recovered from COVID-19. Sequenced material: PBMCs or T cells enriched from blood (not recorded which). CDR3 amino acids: CASSISGQQETQYF. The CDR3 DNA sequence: TGTGCCAGTAGTATCTCGGGACAGCAAGAGACCCAGTACTTC.